This TCR beta chain stems from a study of beta chain features in type 1 diabetes. Turning to the study itself: Age, gender, cell numbers and subset yield matched between patients and controls. Examined across all samples were about 99,000,000 sorted cells. Broader study findings: Sampled from patients, naive, central memory and Treg TCRB repertoires appeared more similar than those sampled from healthy donors. In all four CD4+ subsets, TCRB CDR3 length was significantly, moderately reduced in type 1 diabetes.

Sorting based on CD45RO/CCR7/CD25/CD127/CD95/CD27 separated CD4+ naive, central memory, regulatory and stem cell-like memory cells. All of the isolated RNA was reverse transcribed, so expressed TCRB transcripts were sequenced. The repertoire was sequenced with immunoSEQ multiplex PCR; TCRdb's copy has only in-frame clones and lacks some. The table shows 50,000 or so clones, with under 45% occurring only once. Turning to this clone: What it recognizes is unknown.

The CDR3 loop spans 13 amino acids. V lost 2 bases, J lost 4 bases, and 6 bases lay in between. The V gene's germline CDR1 is KGHSH and CDR2 LQKENI. The specimen sequenced was Tregs from blood. This TCR came from a man under 40 with type 1 diabetes. J is TRBJ1-5 and V is TRBV18; D remains unclear. CDR3 coding DNA: TGTGCCAGCTCACCAGGCCCGAATCAGCCCCAGCATTTT. This gives the protein CASSPGPNQPQHF. Using reference TRBV18 and TRBJ1-5 for the parts outside the CDR3, the full variable domain is NAGVMQNPRHLVRRRGQEARLRCSPMKGHSHVYWYRQLPEEGLKFMVYLQKENIIDESGMPKERFSAEFPKEGPSILRIQQVVRGDSAAYFCASSPGPNQPQHFGDGTRLSIL.